The rows below give T cell receptor beta chains drawn from one sample of a study of CD8+CD57+ T cells in acquired aplastic anemia. TCRdb redid the calling of the reads with MiXCR, one entry per CDR3 protein. The sample carries approximately 80,000 distinct CDR3 sequences, around 70% recorded once. Sequencing input: sorted CD4+, CD8+, or CD8+CD57+ T cells (not recorded which) from PBMCs. The receptors were sampled from a human donor with aplastic anemia. CDR3s leave out the opening cysteine and the closing phenylalanine or tryptophan. Each record gives: clone size, J gene, D gene, V gene, CDR3 protein. The D gene is left open where the match is weak. Size is omitted from some rows. Given values are once, few, many or a class for expanded clones.

NA,TRBJ2-2,TRBD1,TRBV24-1,ATSDQEGAGTGELF
NA,TRBJ1-1,NA,TRBV19,ASSIGSNTEAF
NA,TRBJ2-3,TRBD2,TRBV11-2,ASSLLLAGVGDTQY
NA,TRBJ2-3,NA,TRBV6-1,ASSTDSPTDTQY
NA,TRBJ1-2,NA,TRBV7-9,ASSFLLKQVDGYT
NA,TRBJ2-7,NA,TRBV20-1,SARLRGYEQY
many,TRBJ1-6,NA,TRBV29-1,SVEWSSYNSPLH
few,TRBJ1-6,NA,TRBV2,ATREGTYNSPLH
few,TRBJ2-1,NA,TRBV28,ATATAGWLYNEQF
once,TRBJ2-7,NA,TRBV20-1,SASSRDSYEQY
few,TRBJ1-1,NA,TRBV10-3,AISGREGTEAF
NA,TRBJ1-1,NA,TRBV19,ASSIRDVSEAF
NA,TRBJ1-2,NA,TRBV6-1,ASSEASQPNYGYT
many,TRBJ1-5,NA,TRBV20-1,SAREGSPVRPQH
NA,TRBJ2-7,TRBD2,TRBV6-1,ASRPGGGGVVEQY
NA,TRBJ1-1,NA,TRBV2,AGSVYGQGEAF
few,TRBJ2-1,TRBD2,TRBV29-1,SVTSANEQF
NA,TRBJ1-6,NA,TRBV11-1,ASSLGAAHSPLH
NA,TRBJ2-7,NA,TRBV9,ASSVNSGEQY
NA,TRBJ2-5,NA,TRBV7-8,ASSLDAEETQY
NA,TRBJ2-7,NA,TRBV7-9,ASSSSPMGAEQY
NA,TRBJ2-7,NA,TRBV4-1,ASSQGARSYEQY
once,TRBJ1-2,NA,TRBV7-9,ASRQGPLYGYT
NA,TRBJ2-7,TRBD1,TRBV29-1,SHLGQSYSYEQY
few,TRBJ1-4,TRBD1,TRBV4-3,ASSQGDSNEKLF
NA,TRBJ2-7,NA,TRBV10-3,AISGFDSSYEQY
NA,TRBJ2-7,TRBD1,TRBV2,ASSPGQGGTYEQY
NA,TRBJ2-7,NA,TRBV14,ASSTGSYEQY
NA,TRBJ2-3,TRBD1,TRBV19,ASSPDRVKDTQY
NA,TRBJ2-3,TRBD2,TRBV5-1,ASSLDANGGIGDTQY
NA,TRBJ2-1,NA,TRBV2,ASSSPPQLTNNEQF
NA,TRBJ2-5,TRBD1,TRBV2,ASSAMGQPQETQY
NA,TRBJ2-1,TRBD2,TRBV5-1,ASSLRAGGRNEQF
NA,TRBJ2-5,NA,TRBV2,ASRPGAQETQY
few,TRBJ1-5,NA,TRBV19,ASSRRSNQPQH
NA,TRBJ1-6,TRBD1,TRBV7-9,ASSQGTEGFALH
NA,TRBJ1-2,TRBD1,TRBV19,ASTEGAGGNYGYT
NA,TRBJ2-5,NA,TRBV25-1,ARGPGETQY
NA,TRBJ2-7,TRBD1,TRBV24-1,ATSGVQGCSYEQY
NA,TRBJ2-7,NA,TRBV20-1,SARDFALAYEQY
NA,TRBJ2-5,TRBD2,TRBV10-3,ATSGGEETQY
few,TRBJ1-6,NA,TRBV7-3,ASSLTRTESPLH
NA,TRBJ1-4,TRBD1,TRBV5-6,ASSFGQGVILF
NA,TRBJ1-1,NA,TRBV7-9,ASTQANTEAF
few,TRBJ1-4,NA,TRBV12-3/TRBV12-4,ASSSGQPTNEKLF
once,TRBJ2-7,NA,TRBV7-9,ASASSYEQY
NA,TRBJ2-5,NA,TRBV19,ASSIPGEGETQY
NA,TRBJ1-3,NA,TRBV10-3,AISDGGAGNTIY
NA,TRBJ2-7,NA,TRBV4-1,ASSQGWGERYEQY